This T cell receptor beta chain was identified in a study of cytomegalovirus exposure and HLA in healthy donors. Points from the study as a whole: The study designated fewer than 200 TCR beta chains cytomegalovirus-associated. Most TCR sequences were rare, but some public TCRs occurred in many donors. Cytomegalovirus status was reportedly diagnosed by the classifier with high specificity and sensitivity.

Libraries were prepared by immunoSEQ multiplex PCR; TCRdb keeps only in-frame clonotypes and omits some of them. The sample consists of about 150,000 clones, approximately 90% of them appearing once. In regard to this clone: Its antigen is not identified.

Deletions cut 6 bases from V and 5 bases from J, with 13 bases between. Per the germline V gene, CDR1 is SEHNR and CDR2 is FQNEAQ (reference sequence). The CDR3 runs 13 residues. This sequence joins TRBV7-9 and TRBJ2-5, with a possible D match to TRBD2 (6 bases). Input material: PBMCs. The origin of this receptor is a man aged 18 to 35 in good health and CMV-seronegative. The CDR3 DNA sequence: TGTGCCAGCAGTCAAGCGGGCGGGGAGACCCAGTACTTC. Translation: CASSQAGGETQYF.